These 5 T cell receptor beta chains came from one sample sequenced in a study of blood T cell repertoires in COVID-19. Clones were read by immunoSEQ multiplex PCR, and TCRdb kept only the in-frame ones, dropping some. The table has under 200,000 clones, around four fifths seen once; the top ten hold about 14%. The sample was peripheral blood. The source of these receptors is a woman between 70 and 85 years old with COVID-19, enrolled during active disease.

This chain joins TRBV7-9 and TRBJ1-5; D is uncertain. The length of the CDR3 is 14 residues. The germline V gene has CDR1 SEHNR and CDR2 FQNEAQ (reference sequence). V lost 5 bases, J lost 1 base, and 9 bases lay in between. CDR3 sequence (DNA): TGTGCCAGCAGCCCCCCGGGGAGCAATCAGCCCCAGCATTTT. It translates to CASSPPGSNQPQHF. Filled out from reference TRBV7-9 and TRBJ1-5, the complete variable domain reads DTGVSQNPRHKITKRGQNVTFRCDPISEHNRLYWYRQTLGQGPEFLTYFQNEAQLEKSRLLSDRFSAERPKGSFSTLEIQRTEQGDSAMYLCASSPPGSNQPQHFGDGTRLSIL.

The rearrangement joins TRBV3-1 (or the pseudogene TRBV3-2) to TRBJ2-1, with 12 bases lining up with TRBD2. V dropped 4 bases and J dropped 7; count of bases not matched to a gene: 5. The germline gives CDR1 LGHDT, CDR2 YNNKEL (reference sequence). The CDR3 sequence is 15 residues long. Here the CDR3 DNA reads TGTGCCAGCAGCCCGCTAGCGGGAGGGGTTAATGAGCAGTTCTTC. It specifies CASSPLAGGVNEQFF.

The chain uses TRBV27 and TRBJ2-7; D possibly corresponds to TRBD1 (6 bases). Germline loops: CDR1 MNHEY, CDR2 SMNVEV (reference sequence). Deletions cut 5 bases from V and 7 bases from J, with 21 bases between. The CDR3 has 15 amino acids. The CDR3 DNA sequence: TGTGCCAGCAGTCCAGGACAGACCTACTCCTTTGAGCAGTACTTC. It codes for CASSPGQTYSFEQYF.

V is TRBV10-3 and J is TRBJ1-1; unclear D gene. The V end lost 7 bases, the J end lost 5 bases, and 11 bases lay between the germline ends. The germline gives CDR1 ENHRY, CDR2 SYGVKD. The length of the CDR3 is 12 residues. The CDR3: CAIKPPGTEAFF. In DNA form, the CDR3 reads TGTGCCATCAAACCGCCGGGAACTGAAGCTTTCTTT.

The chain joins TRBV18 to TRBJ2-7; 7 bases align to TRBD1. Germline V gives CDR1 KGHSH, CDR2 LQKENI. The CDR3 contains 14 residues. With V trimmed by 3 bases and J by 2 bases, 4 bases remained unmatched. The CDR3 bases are TGTGCCAGCTCACCTTCCGGGACAGCCTACGAGCAGTACGTC. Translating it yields CASSPSGTAYEQYV.